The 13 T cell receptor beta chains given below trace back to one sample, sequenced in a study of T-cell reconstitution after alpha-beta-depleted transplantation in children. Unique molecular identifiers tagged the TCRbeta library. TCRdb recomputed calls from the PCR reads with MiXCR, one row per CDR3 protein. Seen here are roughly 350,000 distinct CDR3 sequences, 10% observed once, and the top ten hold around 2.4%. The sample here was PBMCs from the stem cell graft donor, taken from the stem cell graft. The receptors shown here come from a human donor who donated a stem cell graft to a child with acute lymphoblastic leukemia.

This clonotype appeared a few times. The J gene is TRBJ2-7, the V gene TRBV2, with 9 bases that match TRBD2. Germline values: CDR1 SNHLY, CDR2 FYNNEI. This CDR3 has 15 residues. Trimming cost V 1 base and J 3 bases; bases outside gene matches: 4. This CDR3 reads CASSEGASGDYEQYF. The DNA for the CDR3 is TGTGCCAGCAGTGAAGGGGCTAGCGGGGACTACGAGCAGTACTTC.

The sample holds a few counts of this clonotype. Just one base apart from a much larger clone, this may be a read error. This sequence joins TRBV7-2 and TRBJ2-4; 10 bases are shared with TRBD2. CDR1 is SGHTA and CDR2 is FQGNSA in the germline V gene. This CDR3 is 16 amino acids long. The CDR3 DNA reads TGTGCCAGCAGCACTAGCGGGACCGTAGCCAAAAACAGTCAGTACTTC. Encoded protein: CASSTSGTVAKNSQYF.

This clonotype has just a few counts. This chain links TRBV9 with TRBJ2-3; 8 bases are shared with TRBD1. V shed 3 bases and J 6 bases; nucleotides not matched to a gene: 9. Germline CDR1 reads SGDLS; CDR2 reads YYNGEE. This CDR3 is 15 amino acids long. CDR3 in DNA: TGTGCCAGCAGCGCTCTCCAGGGGGCGCCGGATACGCAGTATTTT. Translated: CASSALQGAPDTQYF.

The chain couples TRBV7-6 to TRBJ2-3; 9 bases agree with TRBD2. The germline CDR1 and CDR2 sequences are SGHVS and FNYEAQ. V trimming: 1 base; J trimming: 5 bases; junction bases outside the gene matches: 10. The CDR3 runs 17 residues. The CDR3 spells CASSLGVSGSARDTQYF. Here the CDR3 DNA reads TGTGCCAGCAGCTTAGGAGTTAGCGGGAGCGCAAGAGATACGCAGTATTTT. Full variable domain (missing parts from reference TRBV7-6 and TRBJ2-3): GAGVSQSPRYKVTKRGQDVALRCDPISGHVSLYWYRQALGQGPEFLTYFNYEAQQDKSGLPNDRFSAERPEGSISTLTIQRTEQRDSAMYRCASSLGVSGSARDTQYFGPGTRLTVL.

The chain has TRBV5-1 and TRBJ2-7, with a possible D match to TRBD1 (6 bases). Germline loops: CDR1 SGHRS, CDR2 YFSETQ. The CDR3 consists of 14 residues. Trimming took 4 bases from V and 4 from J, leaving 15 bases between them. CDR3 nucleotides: TGCGCCAGCAGCCCAACGCGACAGGTTTACGAGCAGTACTTC. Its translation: CASSPTRQVYEQYF. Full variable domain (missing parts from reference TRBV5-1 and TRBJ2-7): KAGVTQTPRYLIKTRGQQVTLSCSPISGHRSVSWYQQTPGQGLQFLFEYFSETQRNKGNFPGRFSGRQFSNSRSEMNVSTLELGDSALYLCASSPTRQVYEQYFGPGTRLTVT.

In DNA, the CDR3 is TGTGCCAGCCGGCTTAGGTCGTCGGGCTACACCTTC. Protein product: CASRLRSSGYTF. V is TRBV6-5 and J is TRBJ1-2; no reliable D call. The CDR3 loop spans 12 amino acids. Germline CDR1 MNHEY, CDR2 SVGAGI. V lost 8 bases and J 8 bases, leaving 15 bases between the germline ends.

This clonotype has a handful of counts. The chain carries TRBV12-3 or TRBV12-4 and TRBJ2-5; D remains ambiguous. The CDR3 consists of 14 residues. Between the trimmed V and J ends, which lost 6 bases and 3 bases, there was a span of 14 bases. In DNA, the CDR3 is TGTGCCAGCAGAGCAAGTCCTGGGGAAGAGACCCAGTACTTC. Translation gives CASRASPGEETQYF.

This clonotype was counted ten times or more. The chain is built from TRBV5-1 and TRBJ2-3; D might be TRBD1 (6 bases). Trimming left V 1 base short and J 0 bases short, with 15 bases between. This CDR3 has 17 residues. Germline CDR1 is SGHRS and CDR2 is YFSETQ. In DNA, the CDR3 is TGCGCCAGCAGCTTGCCATCAGGGGAACTTAGCACAGATACGCAGTATTTT. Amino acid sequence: CASSLPSGELSTDTQYF.

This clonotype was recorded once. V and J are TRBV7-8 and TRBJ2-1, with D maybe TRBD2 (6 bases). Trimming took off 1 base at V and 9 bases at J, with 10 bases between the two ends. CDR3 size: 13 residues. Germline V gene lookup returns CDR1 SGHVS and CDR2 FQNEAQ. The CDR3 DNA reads TGTGCCAGCAGCTTAGGTGGCGGGACTGAGCAGTTCTTC. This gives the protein CASSLGGGTEQFF.

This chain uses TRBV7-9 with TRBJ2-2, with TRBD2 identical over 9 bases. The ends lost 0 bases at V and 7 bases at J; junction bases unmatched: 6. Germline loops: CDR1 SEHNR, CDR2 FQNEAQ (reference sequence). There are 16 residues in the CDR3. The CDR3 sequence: CASSLAAGGPDGELFF. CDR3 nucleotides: TGTGCCAGCAGCTTAGCGGCGGGAGGGCCGGACGGGGAGCTGTTTTTT. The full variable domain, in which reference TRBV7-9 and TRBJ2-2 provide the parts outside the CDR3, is DTGVSQNPRHKITKRGQNVTFRCDPISEHNRLYWYRQTLGQGPEFLTYFQNEAQLEKSRLLSDRFSAERPKGSFSTLEIQRTEQGDSAMYLCASSLAAGGPDGELFFGEGSRLTVL.

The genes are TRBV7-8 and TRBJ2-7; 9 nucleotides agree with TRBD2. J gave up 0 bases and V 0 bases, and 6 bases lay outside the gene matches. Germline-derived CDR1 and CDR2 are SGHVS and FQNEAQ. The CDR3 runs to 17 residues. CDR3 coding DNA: TGTGCCAGCAGCTTAGCGATGCTAGCGGGGTTCTCCTACGAGCAGTACTTC. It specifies CASSLAMLAGFSYEQYF.

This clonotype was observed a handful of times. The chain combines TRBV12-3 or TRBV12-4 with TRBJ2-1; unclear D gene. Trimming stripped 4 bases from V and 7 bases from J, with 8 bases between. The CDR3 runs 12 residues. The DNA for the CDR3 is TGTGCCAGCAGTTCGGACGGGAATGAGCAGTTCTTC. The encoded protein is CASSSDGNEQFF.

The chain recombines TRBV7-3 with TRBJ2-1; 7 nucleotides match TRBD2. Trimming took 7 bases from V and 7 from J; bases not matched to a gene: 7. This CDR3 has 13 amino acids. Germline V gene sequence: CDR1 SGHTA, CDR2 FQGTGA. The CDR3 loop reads CASKGGPGNEQFF. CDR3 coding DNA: TGTGCCAGCAAGGGAGGGCCGGGTAATGAGCAGTTCTTC.